The 10 T cell receptor beta chains below all came from one sample that was sequenced in a study of T cell responses to AZD1222 COVID-19 vaccine. The protocol was immunoSEQ multiplex PCR, while the TCRdb copy is restricted to in-frame clones and leaves out a portion. Among 88,000 or so clones listed, approximately 88% were seen once. This material consisted of peripheral blood, taken 28 days after the second AZD1222 dose. Receptor source: an adult who received the AZD1222 COVID-19 vaccine.

About this clone: Other DNA sequences in this specimen translate into the identical CDR3. The chain combines TRBV19 with TRBJ1-1; D is unclear. CDR1 is LNHDA, CDR2 SQIVND, per germline (reference sequence). The CDR3 has 13 amino acids. V was clipped by 3 bases and J by 0 bases, with 5 bases between them. This CDR3 reads CASSIGMNTEAFF. CDR3 nucleotide sequence: TGTGCCAGTAGTATTGGTATGAACACTGAAGCTTTCTTT.

The chain is built from TRBV2 and TRBJ1-6; possibly TRBD1 for D (5 bases). Trimming took off 4 bases at V and 6 bases at J, with 10 bases between the two ends. Germline CDR1 SNHLY, CDR2 FYNNEI. This CDR3 has 14 residues. The CDR3: CASSVDRINSPLHF. CDR3 sequence (DNA): TGTGCCAGCAGTGTCGACAGAATTAATTCACCCCTCCACTTT.

The V and J genes are TRBV18 and TRBJ1-4; D might be TRBD1 (6 bases). Between the trimmed V and J ends, which lost 4 bases and 7 bases, there was a span of 13 bases. The CDR3 is 14 residues long. The germline V gene encodes CDR1 KGHSH and CDR2 LQKENI. CDR3 in amino acids: CASSQQGQGEKLFF. Written as DNA, the CDR3 is TGTGCCAGCTCACAACAGGGCCAGGGTGAAAAACTGTTTTTT.

The rearrangement uses TRBV6-5 and TRBJ2-3; possible D gene TRBD2, 5 bases. CDR1 is MNHEY, CDR2 SVGAGI, per germline. Trimming stripped 8 bases from V and 6 bases from J, with 21 bases between. The CDR3 has 15 amino acids. The CDR3 spells CASVGVNQGRDTQYF. The DNA of the CDR3 is TGTGCCAGCGTCGGGGTTAATCAAGGCCGGGATACGCAGTATTTT.

This clone was recorded once. A read error may account for a junction end that differs from germline. The chain's CDR3 is CASREDRSGNSPLHF. The CDR3 bases are TGTGCCAGCAGAGAAGACAGGTCTGGTAATTCACCCCTCCACTTT. The genes are TRBV2 and TRBJ1-6, with a weak D call TRBD1 (6 bases). The CDR3 is 15 residues long. Germline CDR1 and CDR2: SNHLY and FYNNEI.

The CDR3 spells CASSPIEVKESPLHF. The CDR3 DNA is TGTGCCAGCTCACCAATAGAGGTTAAGGAGTCACCCCTCCACTTT. The chain is built from TRBV18 and TRBJ1-6; D not certain. The germline V and J ends were trimmed by 2 bases and 10 bases, with 15 bases remaining between them. The CDR3 is 15 residues long. Looked up from germline, CDR1 is KGHSH and CDR2 is LQKENI.

This sequence joins TRBV29-1 and TRBJ2-5; 9 bases are shared with TRBD1. Trimming cost V 7 bases and J 5 bases; bases outside gene matches: 8. The CDR3 has 13 amino acids. Germline V gene lookup returns CDR1 SQVTM and CDR2 ANQGSEA. Here the CDR3 reads CSAVRDRDETQYF. The CDR3 nucleotides are TGCAGCGCAGTCCGGGACAGGGATGAGACCCAGTACTTC.

The chain has TRBV3-1 (or the pseudogene TRBV3-2) and TRBJ1-3, with 7 nucleotides matching TRBD1. After removal of 1 base from V and 4 bases from J, the junction contained 4 bases not matched to a gene. The CDR3 extends over 15 amino acids. Looked up from germline, CDR1 is LGHDT and CDR2 is YNNKEL (reference sequence). In DNA form, the CDR3 reads TGTGCCAGCAGCCAAGGACAGGGAGCGGGAAACACCATATATTTT. Translated, it gives CASSQGQGAGNTIYF.

The chain combines TRBV5-6 with TRBJ1-1, with 9 nucleotides matching TRBD1. Germline V gene sequence: CDR1 SGHDT, CDR2 YYEEEE. Trimming took 4 bases from V and 3 from J; bases not matched to a gene: 7. The CDR3 is 15 amino acids. This CDR3 is CASSPPGQGYTEAFF. Here the CDR3 DNA reads TGTGCCAGCAGCCCCCCGGGACAGGGATACACTGAAGCTTTCTTT.

The genes are TRBV2 and TRBJ1-5; D is undetermined. Trimming cost V 6 bases and J 4 bases, with 10 bases left between them. This CDR3 comprises 13 residues. The germline CDR1 and CDR2 sequences are SNHLY and FYNNEI. The CDR3 loop is CASSLLGNQPQHF. The CDR3 region has the DNA TGTGCCAGCAGCCTCCTAGGGAATCAGCCCCAGCATTTT.